These T cell receptor beta chains were read from a single sample in a study of blood T cell repertoires in COVID-19. The data were produced by immunoSEQ multiplex PCR, yet TCRdb's version contains in-frame clones alone and is incomplete. Here the sample spans 80,000 to 95,000 clones, roughly three quarters being singletons. Specimen: peripheral blood. These receptors originate from a woman older than 75 with acute or convalescent COVID-19. CDR3s include the opening cysteine and the closing phenylalanine or tryptophan. A D gene is named only where the DNA matches it firmly. Only part of the rows carry a size: once, few, many, or a class if the clone is expanded.

d_call clone_size j_call v_call cdr3_length cdr3_aa cdr3_nt
TRBD1 NA TRBJ2-5 TRBV29-1 14 CSVERDRAGETQYF TGCAGCGTTGAACGGGACAGGGCTGGAGAGACCCAGTACTTC
NA NA TRBJ2-5 TRBV29-1 12 CSVEPPDRTQYF TGCAGCGTTGAACCCCCCGATAGGACCCAGTACTTC
TRBD1 NA TRBJ1-1 TRBV7-2 15 CASSLGDRRSTEAFF TGTGCCAGCAGCTTAGGGGACAGGAGGAGCACTGAAGCTTTCTTT
TRBD1 NA TRBJ1-3 TRBV2 15 CASSQGANSGNTIYF TGTGCCAGCAGCCAGGGGGCGAACTCTGGAAACACCATATATTTT
NA NA TRBJ1-5 TRBV6-5 14 CAARQTYSNQPQHF TGTGCCGCGAGACAGACATATAGCAATCAGCCCCAGCATTTT
NA once TRBJ1-4 TRBV5-1 16 CASSLAPTGSNEKLFF TGCGCCAGCAGCTTGGCCCCCACAGGTTCTAATGAAAAACTGTTTTTT
TRBD2 NA TRBJ2-3 TRBV7-2 15 CASSSGLARGDTQYF TGTGCCAGCAGCTCCGGACTAGCTAGGGGAGATACGCAGTATTTT
NA NA TRBJ2-3 TRBV2 13 CASSTGFTDTQYF TGTGCCAGCAGTACCGGGTTCACAGATACGCAGTATTTT
NA NA TRBJ1-1 TRBV5-1 15 CASSGGLSANTEAFF TGCGCCAGCAGCGGCGGGTTAAGTGCGAACACTGAAGCTTTCTTT
TRBD1 once TRBJ1-1 TRBV28 12 CASSYPGGEAFF TGTGCCAGCAGTTATCCAGGGGGTGAAGCTTTCTTT
TRBD1 once TRBJ1-2 TRBV5-4 15 CASSLGGRGKDGYTF TGTGCCAGCAGCTTGGGAGGCAGGGGGAAAGATGGCTACACCTTC
NA NA TRBJ1-3 TRBV19 14 CASSIWGRVDTIYF TGTGCCAGTAGTATCTGGGGCCGGGTGGACACCATATATTTT
NA NA TRBJ1-2 TRBV5-1 15 CASSLDFAGERGYTF TGCGCCAGCAGCTTGGATTTCGCAGGGGAGAGGGGCTACACCTTC
NA NA TRBJ1-2 TRBV19 14 CASSPSGGNPGYTF TGTGCCAGTAGCCCCTCCGGAGGGAACCCTGGCTACACCTTC
NA NA TRBJ1-1 TRBV7-3 13 CASSSNTLTEAFF TGTGCCAGCAGCTCGAATACTCTCACTGAAGCTTTCTTT
TRBD1 NA TRBJ1-5 TRBV6-5 14 CASRTGQGGQPQHF TGTGCCAGCAGAACGGGGCAGGGGGGTCAGCCCCAGCATTTT
TRBD2 NA TRBJ2-1 TRBV29-1 14 CSAARTSGSSEQFF TGCAGCGCCGCTCGGACTAGCGGGAGTTCTGAGCAGTTCTTC